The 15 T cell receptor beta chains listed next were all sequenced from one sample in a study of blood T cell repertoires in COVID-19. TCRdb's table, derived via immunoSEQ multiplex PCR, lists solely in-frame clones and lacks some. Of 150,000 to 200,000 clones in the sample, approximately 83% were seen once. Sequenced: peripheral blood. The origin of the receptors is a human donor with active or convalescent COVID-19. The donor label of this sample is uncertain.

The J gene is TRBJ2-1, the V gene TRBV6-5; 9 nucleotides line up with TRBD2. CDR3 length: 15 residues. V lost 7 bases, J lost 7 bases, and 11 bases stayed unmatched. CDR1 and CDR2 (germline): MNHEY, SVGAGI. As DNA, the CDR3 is TGTGCCAGCAACCTATTAGGCGGGGGGGCTAATGAGCAGTTCTTC. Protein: CASNLLGGGANEQFF.

CDR3: CATSAGTNNEKLFF. The CDR3 region has the DNA TGTGCCACCAGCGCCGGGACAAACAACGAAAAACTGTTTTTT. The chain combines TRBV15 with TRBJ1-4; tentative D call: TRBD1 (6 bases). CDR3 size: 14 residues. V was shortened by 5 bases and J by 8 bases, with 15 bases between the two germline ends. The germline gives CDR1 LNHNV, CDR2 YYDKDF (reference sequence).

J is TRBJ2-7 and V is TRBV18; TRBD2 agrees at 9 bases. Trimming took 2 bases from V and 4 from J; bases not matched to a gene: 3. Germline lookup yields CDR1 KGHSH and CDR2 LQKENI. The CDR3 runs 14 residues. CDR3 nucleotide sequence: TGTGCCAGCTCACCAAGCGGGAGGTTGTACGAGCAGTACTTC. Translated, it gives CASSPSGRLYEQYF.

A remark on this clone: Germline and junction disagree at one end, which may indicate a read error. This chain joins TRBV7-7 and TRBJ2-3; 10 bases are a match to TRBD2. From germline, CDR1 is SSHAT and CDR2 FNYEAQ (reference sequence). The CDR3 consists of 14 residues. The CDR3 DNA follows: TGTGCTAGCAGCCAGGGACTAGCGACCGATACGCAGTATTTT. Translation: CASSQGLATDTQYF. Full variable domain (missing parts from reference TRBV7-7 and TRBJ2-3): GAGVSQSPRYKVTKRGQDVTLRCDPISSHATLYWYQQALGQGPEFLTYFNYEAQPDKSGLPSDRFSAERPEGSISTLTIQRTEQRDSAMYRCASSQGLATDTQYFGPGTRLTVL.

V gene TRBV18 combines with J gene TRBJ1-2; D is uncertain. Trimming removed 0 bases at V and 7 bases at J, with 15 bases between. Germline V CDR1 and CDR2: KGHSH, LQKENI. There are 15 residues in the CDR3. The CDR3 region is CASSPPEGLGGGYTF. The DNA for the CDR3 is TGTGCCAGCTCACCACCGGAAGGACTTGGCGGTGGCTACACCTTC.

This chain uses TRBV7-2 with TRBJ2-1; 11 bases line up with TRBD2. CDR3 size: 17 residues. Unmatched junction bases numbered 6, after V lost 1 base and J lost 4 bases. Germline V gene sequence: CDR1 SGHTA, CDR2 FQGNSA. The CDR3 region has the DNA TGTGCCAGCAGCTTAGGAAACCTAGCGGGGGGTTACAATGAGCAGTTCTTC. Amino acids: CASSLGNLAGGYNEQFF. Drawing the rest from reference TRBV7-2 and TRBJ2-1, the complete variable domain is GAGVSQSPSNKVTEKGKDVELRCDPISGHTALYWYRQSLGQGLEFLIYFQGNSAPDKSGLPSDRFSAERTGGSVSTLTIQRTQQEDSAVYLCASSLGNLAGGYNEQFFGPGTRLTVL.

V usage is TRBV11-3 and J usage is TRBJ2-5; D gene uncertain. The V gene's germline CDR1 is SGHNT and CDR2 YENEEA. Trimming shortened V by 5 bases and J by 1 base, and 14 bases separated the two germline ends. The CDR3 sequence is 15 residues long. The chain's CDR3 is CASSPDMGFQETQYF. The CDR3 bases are TGTGCCAGCAGCCCGGATATGGGCTTCCAAGAGACCCAGTACTTC. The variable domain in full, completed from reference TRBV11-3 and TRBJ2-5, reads EAGVVQSPRYKIIEKKQPVAFWCNPISGHNTLYWYLQNLGQGPELLIRYENEEAVDDSQLPKDRFSAERLKGVDSTLKIQPAELGDSAVYLCASSPDMGFQETQYFGPGTRLLVL.

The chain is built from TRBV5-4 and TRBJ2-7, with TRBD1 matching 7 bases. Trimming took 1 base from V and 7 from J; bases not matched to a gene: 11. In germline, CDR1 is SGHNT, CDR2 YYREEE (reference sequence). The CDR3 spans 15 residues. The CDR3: CASSLPGGSYVEQYF. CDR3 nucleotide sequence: TGTGCCAGCAGCTTGCCAGGGGGTTCCTACGTGGAGCAGTACTTC.

CDR3 in DNA: TGTGCCAGCAGCCAAGGGGTCCACTACGAGCAGTACTTC. It encodes CASSQGVHYEQYF. The chain is built from TRBV13 and TRBJ2-7; D possibly corresponds to TRBD1 (5 bases). The germline V and J ends were trimmed by 5 bases and 3 bases, with 11 bases remaining between them. In germline, CDR1 is PRHDT, CDR2 FYEKMQ (reference sequence). This CDR3 contains 13 residues.

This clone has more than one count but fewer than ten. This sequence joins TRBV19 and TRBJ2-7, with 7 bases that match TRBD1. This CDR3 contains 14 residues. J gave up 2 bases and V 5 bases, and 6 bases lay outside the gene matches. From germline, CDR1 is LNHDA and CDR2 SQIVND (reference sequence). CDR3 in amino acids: CASSFPGTAYEQYF. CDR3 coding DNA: TGTGCCAGTAGTTTTCCCGGGACAGCCTACGAGCAGTACTTC.

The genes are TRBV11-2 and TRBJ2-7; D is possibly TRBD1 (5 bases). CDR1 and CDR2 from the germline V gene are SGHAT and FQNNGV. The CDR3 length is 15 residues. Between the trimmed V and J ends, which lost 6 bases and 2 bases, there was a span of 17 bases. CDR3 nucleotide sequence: TGTGCCAGCAGGGCCGTCATGGAGACAGCCTACGAGCAGTACTTC. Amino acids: CASRAVMETAYEQYF.

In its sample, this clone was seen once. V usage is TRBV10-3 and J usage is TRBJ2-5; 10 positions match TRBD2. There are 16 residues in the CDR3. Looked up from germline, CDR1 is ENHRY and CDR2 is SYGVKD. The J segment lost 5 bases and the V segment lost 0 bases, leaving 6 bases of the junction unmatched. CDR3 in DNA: TGTGCCATCAGTGAGTCGAGCGGGGGGGCCGGGGAGACCCAGTACTTC. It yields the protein CAISESSGGAGETQYF.

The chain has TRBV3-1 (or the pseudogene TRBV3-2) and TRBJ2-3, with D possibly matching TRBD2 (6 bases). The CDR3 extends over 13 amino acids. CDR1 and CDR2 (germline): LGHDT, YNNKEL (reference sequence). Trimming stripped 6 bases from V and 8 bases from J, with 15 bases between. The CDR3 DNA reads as TGTGCCAGCAGTACCGGGAGTCAGGGTACGCAGTATTTT. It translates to CASSTGSQGTQYF.

The CDR3 coding sequence is TGTGCCAGCGGTACGGGTAATTCACCCCTCCACTTT. The encoded protein is CASGTGNSPLHF. The V and J genes are TRBV7-2 and TRBJ1-6; D not resolved. In germline, CDR1 is SGHTA, CDR2 FQGNSA. CDR3 length: 12 amino acids. V was pared by 8 bases and J by 6 bases, with 8 bases between.

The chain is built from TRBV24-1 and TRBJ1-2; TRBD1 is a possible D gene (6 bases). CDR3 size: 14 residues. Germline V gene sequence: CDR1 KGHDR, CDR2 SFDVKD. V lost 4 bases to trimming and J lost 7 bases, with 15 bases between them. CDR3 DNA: TGTGCCACCAGTGACCGGAAAAACAGGGCTGGCTACACCTTC. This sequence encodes CATSDRKNRAGYTF.